The rows below give T cell receptor beta chains drawn from one sample of a study of technical replicates of blood from a few donors. Generated by immunoSEQ multiplex PCR, the TCRdb table keeps only in-frame clones and is missing some. The sample includes 60,000 to 85,000 clones, just under 97% of them seen just once. Sequencing was carried out using T cells isolated from PBMCs. Source of these receptors: a human donor in good health. Each CDR3 is given with its conserved first and last residue. The order of the fields is V gene, D gene, J gene, clone size, CDR3 protein, CDR3 DNA. The D gene is left open where the match is weak. Clone size is stated in some rows and not others, as once, few, many or a class when expanded.

TRBV2	NA	TRBJ1-2	once	CASRGDGGASGYTF	TGTGCCAGCAGAGGGGATGGGGGGGCAAGTGGCTACACCTTC
TRBV5-5	NA	TRBJ1-4	NA	CASSLSPGIGEKLFF	TGTGCCAGCAGCTTATCTCCGGGGATCGGTGAAAAACTGTTTTTT
TRBV6-6	NA	TRBJ1-6	NA	CASSYSTGMEDSPLHF	TGTGCCAGCAGTTACTCGACGGGGATGGAGGATTCACCCCTCCACTTT
TRBV7-9	NA	TRBJ2-2	NA	CASSPQITGLVAGELFF	TGTGCCAGCAGCCCACAAATCACAGGGTTGGTCGCCGGGGAGCTGTTTTTT
TRBV6-1	TRBD2	TRBJ2-7	NA	CASSAPGLAGGPLDEQYF	TGTGCCAGCAGTGCACCGGGACTAGCGGGAGGGCCGTTGGACGAGCAGTACTTC
TRBV30	NA	TRBJ1-5	NA	CAWSVKGGNNQPQHF	TGTGCCTGGAGTGTTAAAGGGGGTAACAATCAGCCCCAGCATTTT
TRBV28	TRBD1	TRBJ2-4	NA	CASSFSFGTERLAKNIQYF	TGTGCCAGCAGTTTTTCTTTTGGGACAGAAAGGCTGGCCAAAAACATTCAGTACTTC
TRBV27	NA	TRBJ1-5	NA	CASSSAQTEYSNQPQHF	TGTGCCAGCAGTTCCGCACAGACAGAATATAGCAATCAGCCCCAGCATTTT
TRBV2	NA	TRBJ2-2	NA	CASMSLRGTGELFF	TGTGCCAGCATGTCCTTACGGGGCACCGGGGAGCTGTTTTTT
TRBV27	NA	TRBJ2-1	NA	CASSVQDSYNEQFF	TGTGCCAGCAGTGTCCAGGATTCCTACAATGAGCAGTTCTTC
TRBV18	NA	TRBJ2-7	NA	CASSPPGGTYEQYF	TGTGCCAGCTCACCACCGGGGGGAACCTACGAGCAGTACTTC
TRBV5-4	NA	TRBJ2-5	NA	CASSLRPNQGETQYF	TGTGCCAGCAGCTTAAGACCCAACCAGGGGGAGACCCAGTACTTC
TRBV5-1	TRBD1	TRBJ1-2	once	CASSPGTGYGYTF	TGCGCCAGCAGCCCCGGGACAGGCTATGGCTACACCTTC
TRBV11-2	NA	TRBJ1-2	NA	CAIGGRGKLGYGYTF	TGTGCCATCGGGGGACGGGGGAAATTAGGCTATGGCTACACCTTC
TRBV5-6	NA	TRBJ2-4	NA	CASSLAAWRSENIQYF	TGTGCCAGCAGCTTGGCGGCTTGGAGGTCAGAAAACATTCAGTACTTC
TRBV11-1	TRBD1	TRBJ1-4	NA	CASSPRQGTNEKLFF	TGTGCCAGCAGCCCGCGACAGGGTACTAATGAAAAACTGTTTTTT
TRBV28	TRBD1	TRBJ1-4	NA	CASTEGTGISKLFF	TGTGCCAGCACGGAAGGGACAGGGATTTCAAAACTGTTTTTT
TRBV6-5	NA	TRBJ2-2	NA	CASSQVGNTGELFF	TGTGCCAGCAGTCAGGTGGGCAACACCGGGGAGCTGTTTTTT
TRBV19	NA	TRBJ1-1	NA	CASSISTGTEAFF	TGTGCCAGTAGTATCTCGACAGGCACTGAAGCTTTCTTT
TRBV5-1	TRBD1	TRBJ1-5	NA	CASSLDGDRDQPQHF	TGCGCCAGCAGCCTAGACGGGGACAGGGACCAGCCCCAGCATTTT
TRBV13	NA	TRBJ2-6	NA	CASSLFNSGANVLTF	TGTGCCAGCAGCTTATTTAACTCTGGGGCCAACGTCCTGACTTTC
TRBV27	TRBD1	TRBJ1-2	NA	CASSLYAGGDGYTF	TGTGCCAGCAGTTTATACGCAGGGGGAGATGGCTACACCTTC
TRBV5-6	NA	TRBJ1-2	NA	CASSLGQSAILYGYTF	TGTGCCAGCAGCTTGGGACAGAGTGCGATCCTTTATGGCTACACCTTC
TRBV19	NA	TRBJ1-1	NA	CASSLILGVRSSEAFF	TGTGCCAGTAGTCTTATACTAGGTGTAAGATCCTCTGAAGCTTTCTTT
TRBV28	TRBD1	TRBJ1-4	NA	CASSEGQGWGKLFF	TGTGCCAGCAGTGAAGGACAGGGGTGGGGAAAACTGTTTTTT
TRBV9	TRBD1	TRBJ2-5	NA	CASSARTGGALETQYF	TGTGCCAGCAGCGCGAGGACAGGGGGCGCCTTAGAGACCCAGTACTTC
TRBV5-1	TRBD1	TRBJ2-3	NA	CASSSTGGGGTDTQYF	TGCGCCAGCAGCTCAACAGGGGGCGGAGGCACAGATACGCAGTATTTT
TRBV5-6	NA	TRBJ1-6	NA	CASSLAGGPGDSPLHF	TGTGCCAGCAGCTTGGCCGGAGGGCCGGGAGATTCACCCCTCCACTTT
TRBV4-2	TRBD2	TRBJ2-1	NA	CASSQGTSGNNEQFF	TGTGCCAGCAGCCAAGGGACTAGCGGGAACAATGAGCAGTTCTTC
TRBV5-1	NA	TRBJ1-4	NA	CASSLEWTARSEKLFF	TGCGCCAGCAGCTTGGAATGGACAGCGAGGAGCGAAAAACTGTTTTTT
TRBV5-1	TRBD1	TRBJ1-1	once	CASSLGQGLGVNTEAFF	TGCGCCAGCAGCTTGGGACAGGGCTTGGGAGTGAACACTGAAGCTTTCTTT
TRBV28	TRBD1	TRBJ2-7	NA	CASSQLGQGEQYF	TGTGCCAGCAGTCAACTCGGACAGGGCGAGCAGTACTTC
TRBV7-9	NA	TRBJ2-5	once	CASSPAGGRELKETQYF	TGTGCCAGCAGCCCCGCCGGGGGGCGAGAGTTAAAAGAGACCCAGTACTTC
TRBV2	TRBD1	TRBJ1-5	NA	CASSVGTGKDFENQPQHF	TGTGCCAGCAGTGTCGGGACAGGGAAGGACTTTGAAAATCAGCCCCAGCATTTT
TRBV23-1	TRBD1	TRBJ1-3	NA	CASTWPGQGSGNTIYF	TGCGCCAGCACCTGGCCGGGACAGGGCTCTGGAAACACCATATATTTT
TRBV5-4	NA	TRBJ2-5	NA	CASSLQYNQETQYF	TGTGCCAGCAGCTTACAGTATAACCAAGAGACCCAGTACTTC
TRBV6-5	TRBD1	TRBJ1-1	few	CASSLRTGKAFF	TGTGCCAGCAGCCTACGGACAGGCAAAGCTTTCTTT
TRBV27	NA	TRBJ1-5	once	CASSWRPGNQPQHF	TGTGCCAGCAGTTGGCGACCAGGGAATCAGCCCCAGCATTTT
TRBV2	TRBD1	TRBJ1-1	NA	CASSEGRGRIFDTEAFF	TGTGCCAGCAGTGAAGGCAGGGGGCGCATTTTTGACACTGAAGCTTTCTTT
TRBV5-4	NA	TRBJ1-1	NA	CASSLGVNTEAFF	TGTGCCAGCAGCTTGGGAGTGAACACTGAAGCTTTCTTT
TRBV6-1	TRBD2	TRBJ2-5	NA	CASSEPLAGGETQYF	TGTGCCAGCAGTGAACCCTTAGCGGGTGGGGAGACCCAGTACTTC
TRBV19	NA	TRBJ2-7	NA	CASSPIGFDGYEQYF	TGTGCCAGTAGTCCCATAGGATTTGACGGGTACGAGCAGTACTTC
TRBV6-5	TRBD1	TRBJ1-1	NA	CASRDTGGTEAFF	TGTGCCAGCAGGGACACAGGGGGCACTGAAGCTTTCTTT
TRBV5-4	NA	TRBJ2-2	NA	CAFILESGELFF	TGTGCCTTCATCCTGGAGTCCGGGGAGCTGTTTTTT
TRBV5-8	TRBD1	TRBJ1-2	NA	CASSLMRDRVGGYGYTF	TGTGCCAGCAGCTTGATGCGGGACAGGGTTGGGGGTTATGGCTACACCTTC
TRBV5-1	NA	TRBJ2-2	NA	CASSLGHGVHTGELFF	TGCGCCAGCAGCTTGGGCCACGGGGTCCACACCGGGGAGCTGTTTTTT